This T cell receptor (beta chain) comes out of a study of blood T cell repertoires in COVID-19. Study background: Sources were T cells, B-cell-depleted T cells, or PBMCs; the material itself was cDNA or gDNA.

The germline V gene has CDR1 MNHNY and CDR2 SVGAGI (reference sequence). The V gene end was trimmed by 0 bases and the J gene end by 8 bases; junction bases not matched to a gene: 6. This CDR3 is 14 amino acids long. As handled by the study authors: Reference gene primer amplification gave nucleated cell count estimates. Generated by immunoSEQ multiplex PCR, the TCRdb table keeps only in-frame clones and is missing some. V, J and clone size are taken as reported in that table, and D and trimming were inferred from the DNA itself. This sample carries 180,000 or so clones, about nine tenths of them seen once, and the ten largest clones take roughly 0.8%.

The chain recombines TRBV6-6 with TRBJ1-2; 7 bases map to TRBD1. The receptor was derived from a woman in her late teens or twenties who had recovered from COVID-19. Specimen: PBMCs or T cells enriched from blood (not recorded which). The chain's CDR3 is CASSYSTGNVGYTF. CDR3 nucleotide sequence: TGTGCCAGCAGTTACTCGACAGGGAATGTAGGCTACACCTTC.